This TCR beta chain was obtained from a study of cytomegalovirus exposure and HLA in healthy donors. Every donor was a healthy person donating bone marrow. As for this clone: Antigen: not known.

It was with 60 Vbeta and 13 Jbeta primers that the PCR ran. The data were produced by immunoSEQ multiplex PCR, yet TCRdb's version contains in-frame clones alone and is incomplete. The repertoire holds about 150,000 clones, with around 84% as singletons. Overall study results and limits: Indistinguishable V segments such as TRBV6-2 and TRBV6-3 were excluded. Common viral pathogens seemed to be connected with several of the most significant clusters, according to a later analysis.

The V gene lost 1 base and the J gene lost 5 bases, with 15 bases spanning the gap. CDR1 and CDR2 from the germline V gene are MGHRA and YSYEKL. CDR3 size: 15 residues. The sequence was obtained from a man between 40 and 49 years old in good health and CMV-seropositive. The rearrangement links TRBV4-1 to TRBJ2-7, with D tentatively TRBD2 (6 bases). The sequenced sample consisted of PBMCs. The CDR3 protein is CASSQGLVSAHEQYF. CDR3 coding DNA: TGCGCCAGCAGCCAAGGACTAGTGTCTGCGCACGAGCAGTACTTC.